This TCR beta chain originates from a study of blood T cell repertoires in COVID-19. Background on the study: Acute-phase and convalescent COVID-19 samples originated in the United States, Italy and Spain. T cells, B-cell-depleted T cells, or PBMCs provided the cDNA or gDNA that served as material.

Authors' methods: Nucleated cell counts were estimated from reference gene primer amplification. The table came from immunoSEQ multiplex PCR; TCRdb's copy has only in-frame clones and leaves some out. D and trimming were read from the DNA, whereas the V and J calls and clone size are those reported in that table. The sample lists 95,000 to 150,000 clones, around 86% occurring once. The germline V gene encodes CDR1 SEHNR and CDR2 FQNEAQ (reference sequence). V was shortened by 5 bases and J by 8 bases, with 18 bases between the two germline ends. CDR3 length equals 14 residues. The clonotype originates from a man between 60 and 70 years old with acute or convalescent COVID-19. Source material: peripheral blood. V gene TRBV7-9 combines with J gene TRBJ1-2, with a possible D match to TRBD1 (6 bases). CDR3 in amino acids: CASSVRDTSEGYTF. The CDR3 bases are TGTGCCAGCAGCGTACGGGACACCTCGGAAGGCTACACCTTC. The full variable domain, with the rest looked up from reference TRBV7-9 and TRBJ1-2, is DTGVSQNPRHKITKRGQNVTFRCDPISEHNRLYWYRQTLGQGPEFLTYFQNEAQLEKSRLLSDRFSAERPKGSFSTLEIQRTEQGDSAMYLCASSVRDTSEGYTFGSGTRLTVV.